This T cell receptor beta chain was sequenced in a study of blood T cell repertoires in COVID-19. Participants, about 18 to 95 years old, spanned more than 20 US areas. Cohort allocation depended upon clinical history that participants reported. Study processing details: Estimates of nucleated cell counts were drawn from the amplification of reference gene primers. The method was immunoSEQ multiplex PCR; TCRdb's version includes in-frame clones alone and lacks a portion of them. V and J calls and clone size are as listed in that table; D and trimming were resolved from the DNA. The data contain approximately 150,000 clones, more than 75% of them singletons. The V gene end was trimmed by 5 bases and the J gene end by 5 bases; junction bases not matched to a gene: 9. The CDR3 contains 15 residues. Per germline, CDR1 SNHLY and CDR2 FYNNEI.

The receptor's source is a human donor with acute COVID-19. The donor label of this sample is uncertain. The sample was PBMCs or T cells enriched from blood (not recorded which). The gene calls are TRBV2 and TRBJ2-1, with 7 nucleotides matching TRBD1. The CDR3 sequence is CASSTPEGAHNEQFF. The CDR3 coding sequence is TGTGCCAGCAGTACCCCTGAGGGGGCCCACAATGAGCAGTTCTTC.